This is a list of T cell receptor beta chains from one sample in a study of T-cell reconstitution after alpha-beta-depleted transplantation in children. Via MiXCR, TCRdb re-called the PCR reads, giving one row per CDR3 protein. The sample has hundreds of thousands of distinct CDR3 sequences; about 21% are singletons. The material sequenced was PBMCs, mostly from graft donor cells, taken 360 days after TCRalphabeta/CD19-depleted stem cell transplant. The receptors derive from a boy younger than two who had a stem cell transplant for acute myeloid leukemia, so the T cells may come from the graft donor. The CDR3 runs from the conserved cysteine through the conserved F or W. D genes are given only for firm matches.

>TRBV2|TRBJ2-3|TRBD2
CASRSQAGGPDTQYF
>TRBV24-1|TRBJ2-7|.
CATSDLQGSYEQYF
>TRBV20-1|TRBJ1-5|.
CSARDRLNQPQHF
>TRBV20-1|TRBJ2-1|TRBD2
CSAREFLAGGPNEQFF
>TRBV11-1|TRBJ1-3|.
CASSPRRSWVPSGNTIYF
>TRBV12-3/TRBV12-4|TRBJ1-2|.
CASSYLGVDYGYTF
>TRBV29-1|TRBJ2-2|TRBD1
CSVGTGETGELFF
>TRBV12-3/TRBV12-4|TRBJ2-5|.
CASSFAGRQETQYF
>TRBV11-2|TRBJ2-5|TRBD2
CASSLGRTSPRQETQYF
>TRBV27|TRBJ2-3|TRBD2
CASSLSGGVPGTQYF
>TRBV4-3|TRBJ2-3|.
CASSPPYTQYF
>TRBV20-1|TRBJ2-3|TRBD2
CSARTWTSGGCTDTQYF
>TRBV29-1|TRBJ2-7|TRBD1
CSVRDSYEQYF
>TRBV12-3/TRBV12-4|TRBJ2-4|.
CASNQGGVRAKNIQYF
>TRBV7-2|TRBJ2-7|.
CASSLDGGGPNEQYF
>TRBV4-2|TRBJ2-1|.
CASSQDGVKFF
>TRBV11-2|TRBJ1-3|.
CASSATGSGNTIYF
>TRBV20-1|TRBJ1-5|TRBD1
CSASRDRNYQPQHF
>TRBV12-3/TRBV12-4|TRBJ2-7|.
CASSPGAAAYEQYF
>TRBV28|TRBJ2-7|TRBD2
CAGSGGGPPHYEQYF
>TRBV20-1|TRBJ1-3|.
CSARDVQGPGGNTIYF
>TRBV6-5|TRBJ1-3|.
CASSSARGHSGNTIYF
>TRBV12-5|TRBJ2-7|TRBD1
CASGSGQGLSSYEQYF
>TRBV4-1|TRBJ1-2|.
CASSQDTETGYTF
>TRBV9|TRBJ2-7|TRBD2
CASASLAALF
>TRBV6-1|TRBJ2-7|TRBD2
CASSTISSGGPYEQYF
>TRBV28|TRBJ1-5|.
CASSLGPFDSNQPQHF
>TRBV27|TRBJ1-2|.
CASRGSGLNYGYTF
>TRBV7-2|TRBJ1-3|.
CASSLAGGSGNTIYF
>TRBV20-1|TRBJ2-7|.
CSARGPGHSYEQYF
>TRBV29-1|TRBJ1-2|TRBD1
CSAGAVQGAHWEGYTF
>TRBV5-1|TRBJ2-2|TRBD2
CASSLPSLADTGELFF
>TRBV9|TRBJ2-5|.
CASSIAPRGPLPETQYF
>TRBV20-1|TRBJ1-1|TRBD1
CSAPRGTVNTEAFF
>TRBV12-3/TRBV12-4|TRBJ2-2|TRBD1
CATRQGIPNTGELFF
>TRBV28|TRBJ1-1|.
CASNEEWSTEAFF
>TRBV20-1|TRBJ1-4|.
CSAGAYEKLFF
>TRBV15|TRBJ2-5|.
CATSPVGGTQYF
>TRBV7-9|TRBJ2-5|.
CASSPRLEYQETQYF
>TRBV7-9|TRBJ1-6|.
CASSVTAGWAENSPLHF
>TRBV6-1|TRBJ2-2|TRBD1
CASNLEQGAKIWELFF
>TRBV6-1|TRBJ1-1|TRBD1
CASTRDRGRAEAFF
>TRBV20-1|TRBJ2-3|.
CSAKNLTDTQYF
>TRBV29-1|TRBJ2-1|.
CSVRGSEQFF
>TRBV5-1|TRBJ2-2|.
CASRPFRGELFF
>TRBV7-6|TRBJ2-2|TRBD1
CASSLEGQGALAGGELFF
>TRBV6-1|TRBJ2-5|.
CASSGRWDIQETQYF
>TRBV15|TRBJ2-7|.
CATSRGDGTSFYEQYF
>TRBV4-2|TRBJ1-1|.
CASSQEYRDTEAFF
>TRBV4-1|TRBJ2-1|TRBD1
CASSQAGTGLYNEQFF
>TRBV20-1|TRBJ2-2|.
CSAWGYTGELFF
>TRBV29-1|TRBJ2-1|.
CSVDEGGGHNEQFF